The entry below gives a single T cell receptor beta chain sequence along with its context. The germline V gene has CDR1 SGHDT and CDR2 YYEEEE. CDR3 length equals 16 residues. Deletions cut 2 bases from V and 0 bases from J, with 11 bases between. The data are from a study of blood T cell repertoires in COVID-19. On the study more broadly: COVID-19 samples, acute and convalescent, were from the United States, Italy and Spain. From T cells, B-cell-depleted T cells, or PBMCs came the material, which was cDNA or gDNA.

As processed by the authors: Reference gene primer amplification gave nucleated cell count estimates. Repertoires were generated with immunoSEQ multiplex PCR, while TCRdb's copy carries only in-frame clones and drops some. Clonal size and the V and J genes are those of that table, whereas D and trimming came from the DNA. The data contain around 130,000 clones, 80% to 85% of them singletons. The V call is TRBV5-6, the J call TRBJ2-2, with unresolved D. This clonotype was sampled from a man in his fifties or sixties with acute or convalescent COVID-19. The source material was peripheral blood. The CDR3 DNA is TGTGCCAGCAGCTTTGCAAGCGTGTCGAACACCGGGGAGCTGTTTTTT. This encodes CASSFASVSNTGELFF.